This TCR beta chain was sequenced for a study of T-cell reconstitution after alpha-beta-depleted transplantation in children. Study-wide points: Some patients showed high day-60 TCRbeta diversity, which derived from surviving recipient T cells and thymic progenitors. T-cell numbers and diversity one year post-transplant derived largely from freshly generated T cells. Several hundred expanded graft clones reportedly gave rise to the alpha-beta T cells present about two months after transplant.

The sample holds many counts of this clonotype. Its target is unknown. Unique molecular identifiers were built into the TCRbeta library. TCRdb re-called the PCR reads through MiXCR, storing one row per CDR3 protein. The sample carries 190,000 or so distinct CDR3 sequences, roughly 6.3% recorded once. With 3 bases clipped from V and 0 bases from J, the junction kept 14 bases outside the gene matches. The germline V gene encodes CDR1 SGHDN and CDR2 FVKESK. The CDR3 length is 20 residues. V usage is TRBV14 and J usage is TRBJ2-7; 13 positions match TRBD2. The sequence was collected from a girl under three years old with combined immunodeficiency, due to receive a stem cell transplant. The sequencing used PBMCs, collected before TCRalphabeta/CD19-depleted stem cell transplant. In DNA, the CDR3 is TGTGCCAGCAGCCACCTTAACCACGGACTAGCGGGAGACCTCTCCTACGAGCAGTACTTC. Amino acid sequence: CASSHLNHGLAGDLSYEQYF. The whole variable domain, remainder taken from reference TRBV14 and TRBJ2-7, is EAGVTQFPSHSVIEKGQTVTLRCDPISGHDNLYWYRRVMGKEIKFLLHFVKESKQDESGMPNNRFLAERTGGTYSTLKVQPAELEDSGVYFCASSHLNHGLAGDLSYEQYFGPGTRLTVT.